The 15 T cell receptor beta chains below all came from one sample that was sequenced in a study of blood T cell repertoires in COVID-19. Clones were sequenced by immunoSEQ multiplex PCR, and TCRdb holds only the in-frame ones, with some missing. The table has 250,000 to 350,000 clones, around 90% seen once. The sequenced sample consisted of PBMCs or T cells enriched from blood (not recorded which). The source is a woman in her 30s who had recovered from COVID-19.

The rearrangement links TRBV7-9 to TRBJ2-7, with 11 bases identical to TRBD2. The trim removed 2 bases at V and 7 bases at J, leaving 1 base unmatched. Germline V lookup: CDR1 SEHNR, CDR2 FQNEAQ (reference sequence). This CDR3 region has 13 residues. The CDR3 DNA sequence: TGTGCCAGCAGCTTACCTAGCGGGGGGGAGCAGTACTTC. This translates into CASSLPSGGEQYF.

A single count supports this clone. This chain uses TRBV5-6 with TRBJ2-3; 9 bases fit TRBD1. CDR1 is SGHDT, CDR2 YYEEEE, per germline. With V trimmed by 4 bases and J by 3 bases, 18 bases remained unmatched. CDR3 length: 19 residues. The CDR3 nucleotides are TGTGCCAGCAGCGGGGACAGGGCGGCCTTCTTTGAGTCGACAGATACGCAGTATTTT. The encoded protein is CASSGDRAAFFESTDTQYF.

The sample holds a few counts of this clone. V gene TRBV19 combines with J gene TRBJ1-4; D remains unclear. There are 14 residues in the CDR3. The V gene lost 4 bases and the J gene lost 6 bases, with 12 bases spanning the gap. Germline values: CDR1 LNHDA, CDR2 SQIVND (reference sequence). CDR3 amino acids: CASSTRRMYEKLFF. The CDR3 DNA follows: TGTGCCAGTAGTACCCGCAGAATGTATGAAAAACTGTTTTTT.

The CDR3 nucleotides read TGTGCCAGCAGCTTAACCGGGGGGTACAATGAGCAGTTCTTC. Residues: CASSLTGGYNEQFF. The J gene is TRBJ2-1, the V gene TRBV7-3; 7 positions agree with TRBD2. Unmatched junction bases numbered 0, after V lost 0 bases and J lost 4 bases. Germline-derived CDR1 and CDR2 are SGHTA and FQGTGA. CDR3 size: 14 residues.

V is TRBV4-3 and J is TRBJ1-1; tentative D call: TRBD1 (5 bases). Trimming took 0 bases from V and 11 from J, leaving 25 bases between them. The germline CDR1 and CDR2 sequences are LGHNA and YSLEER. The CDR3 length is 17 residues. CDR3 bases: TGCGCCAGCAGCCAAGATATCCAGGGTTCAGTACGAGCCCAGGCTTTCTTT. Translating gives CASSQDIQGSVRAQAFF.

The rearrangement links TRBV28 to TRBJ2-2; TRBD1 matches 10 bases. Germline CDR1 MDHEN, CDR2 SYDVKM. This CDR3 region has 14 residues. Unmatched junction bases numbered 5, after V lost 5 bases and J lost 8 bases. The CDR3 DNA follows: TGTGCCAGCAGTGGACAGGGGGTTTTAGGGGAGCTGTTTTTT. Protein sequence: CASSGQGVLGELFF.

This rearrangement joins TRBV21-1 to TRBJ1-5. TRBV21-1 is listed as a pseudogene. The CDR3 totals 15 residues. The CDR3 here is CASIFTRGRRQPQHF. The CDR3 DNA is TGTGCCAGCATCTTTACGCGAGGGCGGCGTCAGCCCCAGCATTTT.

V gene TRBV4-3 combines with J gene TRBJ1-6; D is ambiguous. Germline CDR1 LGHNA, CDR2 YSLEER. The CDR3 is made up of 14 amino acids. Trimming left V 0 bases short and J 7 bases short, with 7 bases between. The CDR3 nucleotides read TGCGCCAGCAGCCAAGAGGCCAAAAATTCACCCCTCCACTTT. Residues: CASSQEAKNSPLHF.

The chain couples TRBV3-1 (or the pseudogene TRBV3-2) to TRBJ1-3; tentative D call: TRBD1 (6 bases). The CDR3 spans 15 residues. Germline V gives CDR1 LGHDT, CDR2 YNNKEL (reference sequence). V lost 2 bases and J lost 4, with 12 bases in between. As DNA, the CDR3 is TGTGCCAGCAGCCAACCACAGGGTCCAGGAAACACCATATATTTT. Residues: CASSQPQGPGNTIYF.

The rearrangement joins TRBV28 to TRBJ1-6; the match to TRBD1 covers 7 bases. This CDR3 has 14 amino acids. Germline trimming cut 8 bases from V and 8 bases from J; bases unmatched to any gene: 9. Germline values: CDR1 MDHEN, CDR2 SYDVKM. CDR3 loop: CASHLDRVDSPLHF. CDR3 sequence (DNA): TGTGCCAGCCACCTCGACAGGGTAGATTCACCCCTCCACTTT.

The rearrangement uses TRBV6-5 and TRBJ1-1; D is uncertain. V dropped 3 bases and J dropped 4 bases, with 9 bases sitting between them. The CDR3 covers 13 residues. The germline CDR1 and CDR2 sequences are MNHEY and SVGAGI. The CDR3 loop reads CASSYEGGTEAFF. CDR3 sequence (DNA): TGTGCCAGCAGTTATGAGGGTGGCACTGAAGCTTTCTTT.

The chain uses TRBV27 and TRBJ2-1, with 13 bases identical to TRBD2. Germline V gene data show CDR1 as MNHEY and CDR2 as SMNVEV (reference sequence). The CDR3 totals 19 residues. V lost 3 bases, J lost 5 bases, and 13 bases stayed unmatched. This CDR3 is CASSFQGLAGNRPNNEQFF. The CDR3 nucleotides read TGTGCCAGCAGTTTCCAGGGACTAGCGGGGAATAGACCCAACAATGAGCAGTTCTTC.

This rearrangement joins TRBV27 to TRBJ2-2; D remains ambiguous. Trimming took off 3 bases at V and 5 bases at J, with 10 bases between the two ends. Germline CDR1 reads MNHEY; CDR2 reads SMNVEV (reference sequence). This CDR3 is 14 amino acids long. This CDR3 reads CASSFTSLTGELFF. CDR3 sequence (DNA): TGTGCCAGCAGTTTTACTTCGTTGACCGGGGAGCTGTTTTTT.

The chain uses TRBV4-2 and TRBJ1-6, with 10 bases matching TRBD1. The germline CDR1 and CDR2 sequences are LGHNA and YNFKEQ. J lost 7 bases, V lost 0 bases, and 6 bases had no gene match. The CDR3 is 17 amino acids. This CDR3 is CASSQDHRGQGNSPLHF. The DNA for the CDR3 is TGTGCCAGCAGCCAAGATCATCGGGGACAGGGGAATTCACCCCTCCACTTT.

The count of this clone is one. The chain carries TRBV6-2 or TRBV6-3 and TRBJ2-3; D is possibly TRBD2 (6 bases). This CDR3 has 16 amino acids. The germline CDR1 and CDR2 sequences are MNHEY and SVGEGT. Trimming shortened V by 0 bases and J by 0 bases, and 10 bases separated the two germline ends. CDR3 bases: TGTGCCAGCAGTTACTCGGGGGAGGAGAGCACAGATACGCAGTATTTT. It is translated as CASSYSGEESTDTQYF.